This T cell receptor beta chain was documented in a study of CD8 T cells in ankylosing spondylitis. Quantitative barcoded 5'-RACE was used to prepare TCR beta libraries. Via MiXCR, TCRdb re-called the 5' RACE reads, giving one row per CDR3 protein. The sample records approximately 550,000 distinct CDR3 sequences, approximately 12% being singletons. Worth noting for this clonotype: Its cognate antigen is unknown. One base away lies a much larger clone, so this may be a sequencing read error.

Study-wide results and caveats: One TCR beta motif, made up of under ten highly homologous variants, appeared characteristic of ankylosing spondylitis blood. Earlier authors reported some of these motif variants in reactive arthritis synovial fluid and blood.

Trimming cost V 3 bases and J 9 bases; bases outside gene matches: 4. Germline-derived CDR1 and CDR2 are SGHRS and YFSETQ. There are 14 residues in the CDR3. J is TRBJ2-1 and V is TRBV5-1; 12 nucleotides align to TRBD2. The receptor was isolated from a male donor with ankylosing spondylitis. The specimen sequenced was blood, either unsorted or a sorted T cell fraction (not recorded which). The CDR3 loop is CASSWTSGISEQFF. The CDR3, as DNA: TGCGCCAGCAGCTGGACTAGCGGGATTAGTGAGCAGTTCTTC.